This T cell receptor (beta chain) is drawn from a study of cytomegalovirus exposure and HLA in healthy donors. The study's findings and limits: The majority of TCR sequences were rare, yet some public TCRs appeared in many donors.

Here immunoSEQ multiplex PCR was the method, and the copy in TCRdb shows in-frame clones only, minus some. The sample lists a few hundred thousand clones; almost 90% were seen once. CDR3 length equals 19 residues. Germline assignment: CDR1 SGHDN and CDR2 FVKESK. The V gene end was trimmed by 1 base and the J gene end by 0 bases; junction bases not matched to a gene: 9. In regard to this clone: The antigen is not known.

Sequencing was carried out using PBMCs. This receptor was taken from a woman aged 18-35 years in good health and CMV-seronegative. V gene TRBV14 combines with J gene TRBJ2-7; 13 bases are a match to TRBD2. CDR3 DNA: TGTGCCAGCAGCCAAGGGGGACTAGCGGGGAGATGGACCTCCTACGAGCAGTACTTC. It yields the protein CASSQGGLAGRWTSYEQYF.